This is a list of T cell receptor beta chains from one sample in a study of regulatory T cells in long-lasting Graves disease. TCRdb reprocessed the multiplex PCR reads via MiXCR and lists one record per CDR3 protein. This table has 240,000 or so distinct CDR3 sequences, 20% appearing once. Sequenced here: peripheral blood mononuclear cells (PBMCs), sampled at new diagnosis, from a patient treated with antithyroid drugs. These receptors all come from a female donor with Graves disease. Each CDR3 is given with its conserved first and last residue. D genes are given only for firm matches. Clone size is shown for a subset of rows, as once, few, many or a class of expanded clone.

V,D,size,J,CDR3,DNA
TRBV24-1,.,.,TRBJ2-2,CATSDLHGTTNTGELFF,TGTGCCACCAGTGATTTGCACGGGACAACCAACACCGGGGAGCTGTTTTTT
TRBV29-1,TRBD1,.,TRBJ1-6,CSVGEGANSPLHF,TGCAGCGTTGGGGAGGGGGCTAATTCACCCCTCCACTTT
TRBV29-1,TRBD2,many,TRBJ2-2,CSVEGDLSGGAGELFF,TGCAGCGTTGAAGGGGACCTTAGCGGGGGTGCCGGGGAGCTGTTTTTT
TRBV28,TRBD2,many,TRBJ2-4,CASRPGGKNIQYF,TGTGCCAGCAGACCGGGAGGCAAAAACATTCAGTACTTC
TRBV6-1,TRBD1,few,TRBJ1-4,CASSLTGTGGDEKLFF,TGTGCCAGCAGTCTAACCGGGACAGGGGGCGATGAAAAACTGTTTTTT
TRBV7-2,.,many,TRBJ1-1,CASSLVMNLNTEAFF,TGTGCCAGCAGCTTAGTAATGAATCTGAACACTGAAGCTTTCTTT
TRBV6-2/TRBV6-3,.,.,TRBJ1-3,CASSETAGNTIYF,TGTGCCAGCAGTGAAACCGCTGGAAACACCATATATTTT
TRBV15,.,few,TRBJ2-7,CATSRDSSYEQYF,TGTGCCACCAGCAGAGACAGCTCCTACGAGCAGTACTTC
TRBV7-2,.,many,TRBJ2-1,CASSLAGAGYNEQFF,TGTGCCAGCAGCTTAGCAGGGGCCGGATACAATGAGCAGTTCTTC
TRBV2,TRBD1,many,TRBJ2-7,CASVNVRQGSYEQYF,TGTGCCAGTGTGAACGTGAGACAGGGCTCCTACGAGCAGTACTTC
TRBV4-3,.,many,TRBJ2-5,CASSQDRMGETQYF,TGCGCCAGCAGCCAAGATCGGATGGGAGAGACCCAGTACTTC
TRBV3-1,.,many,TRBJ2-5,CASSQGGRQTQYF,TGTGCCAGCAGCCAGGGCGGAAGGCAGACCCAGTACTTC
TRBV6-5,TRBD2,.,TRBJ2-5,CASSYLAGAHETQYF,TGTGCCAGCAGTTACCTAGCGGGAGCACATGAGACCCAGTACTTC
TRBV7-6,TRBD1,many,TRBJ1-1,CASSLAGQGYTEAFF,TGTGCCAGCAGCTTAGCGGGACAGGGCTACACTGAAGCTTTCTTT
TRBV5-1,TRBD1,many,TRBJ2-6,CASSLQGQGGGSGANVLTF,TGCGCCAGCAGCTTGCAAGGCCAAGGGGGCGGCTCTGGGGCCAACGTCCTGACTTTC
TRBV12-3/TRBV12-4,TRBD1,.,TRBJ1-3,CASSYHTTGTGSGNTIYF,TGTGCCAGCAGCTACCATACCACCGGGACAGGCTCTGGAAACACCATATATTTT
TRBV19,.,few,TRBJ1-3,CASRREPSGNTIYF,TGTGCCAGTCGAAGGGAACCCTCTGGAAACACCATATATTTT
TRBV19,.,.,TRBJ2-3,CASSIRISTDTQYF,TGTGCCAGTAGTATAAGGATTAGCACAGATACGCAGTATTTT
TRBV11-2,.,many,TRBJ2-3,CASSFRSTDTQYF,TGTGCCAGCAGCTTTAGAAGCACAGATACGCAGTATTTT
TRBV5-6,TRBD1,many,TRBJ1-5,CASSLQGPGQPQHF,TGTGCCAGCAGCTTACAGGGGCCGGGTCAGCCCCAGCATTTT
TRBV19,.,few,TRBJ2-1,CASSMEFSYNEQFF,TGTGCCAGTAGTATGGAGTTTTCCTACAATGAGCAGTTCTTC
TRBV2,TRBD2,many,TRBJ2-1,CASSETSARGNEQFF,TGTGCCAGCAGTGAAACTAGCGCCAGAGGGAATGAGCAGTTCTTC
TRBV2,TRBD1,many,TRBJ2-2,CASRRDRGTGELFF,TGTGCCAGCAGAAGGGACAGGGGGACCGGGGAGCTGTTTTTT
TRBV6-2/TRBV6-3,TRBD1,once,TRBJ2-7,CVSRGQRNYEQYF,TGTGTCAGCCGGGGACAGCGCAACTACGAGCAGTACTTC
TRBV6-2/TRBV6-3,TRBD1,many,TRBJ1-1,CASSLVRDRGFRNTEAFF,TGTGCCAGCAGTTTAGTCCGGGACAGGGGGTTCAGGAACACTGAAGCTTTCTTT
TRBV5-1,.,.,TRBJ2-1,CASSPRLAPTPRPSSYNEQFF,TGCGCCAGCAGCCCCCGCCTAGCGCCCACTCCGAGGCCCAGCTCCTACAATGAGCAGTTCTTC
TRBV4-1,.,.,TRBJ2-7,CASSQDGGGFYEQYF,TGCGCCAGCAGCCAAGATGGTGGGGGGTTCTACGAGCAGTACTTC
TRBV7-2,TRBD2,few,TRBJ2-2,CASRTSGNTGELFF,TGTGCCAGCAGGACTAGCGGCAACACCGGGGAGCTGTTTTTT
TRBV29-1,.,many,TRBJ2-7,CSVEGDRDEQYF,TGCAGCGTTGAAGGGGATCGGGACGAGCAGTACTTC
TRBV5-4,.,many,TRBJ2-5,CASSGPSAETQYF,TGTGCCAGCAGTGGGCCGTCCGCAGAGACCCAGTACTTC
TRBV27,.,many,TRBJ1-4,CASRAGPLNEKLFF,TGTGCCAGCAGGGCCGGGCCCCTAAATGAAAAACTGTTTTTT
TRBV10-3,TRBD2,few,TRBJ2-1,CATKREYRYNEQFF,TGTGCCACCAAGCGGGAGTATCGTTACAATGAGCAGTTCTTC
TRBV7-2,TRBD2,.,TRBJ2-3,CASSSSGGTTDTQYF,TGTGCCAGCAGCTCTAGCGGGGGGACCACAGATACGCAGTATTTT
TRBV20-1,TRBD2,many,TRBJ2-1,CSAPHSGTDYNEQFF,TGCAGTGCCCCTCATAGCGGGACGGACTACAATGAGCAGTTCTTC
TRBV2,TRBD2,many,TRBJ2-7,CASSTAGEQYF,TGTGCCAGCAGTACAGCGGGGGAGCAGTACTTC
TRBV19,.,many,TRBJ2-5,CASSTDSYRETQYF,TGTGCCAGTAGTACCGACAGTTACAGGGAGACCCAGTACTTC
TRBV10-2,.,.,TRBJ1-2,CASSEQTTNYGYTF,TGCGCCAGCAGTGAGCAGACAACTAACTATGGCTACACCTTC
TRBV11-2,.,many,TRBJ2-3,CASSLVVRDSRTFTDTQYF,TGTGCCAGCAGCTTAGTTGTCCGGGACTCCAGGACCTTCACAGATACGCAGTATTTT
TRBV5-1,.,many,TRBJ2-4,CASSLPGTGELAKNIQYF,TGCGCCAGCAGCTTGCCGGGTACGGGGGAGCTAGCCAAAAACATTCAGTACTTC
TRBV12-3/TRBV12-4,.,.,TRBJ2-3,CASSSWLASTDTQYF,TGTGCCAGCAGTTCTTGGCTAGCGAGCACAGATACGCAGTATTTT
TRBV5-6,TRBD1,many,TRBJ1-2,CASSRDRTFNYGYTF,TGTGCCAGCAGCCGGGACAGGACCTTTAACTATGGCTACACCTTC
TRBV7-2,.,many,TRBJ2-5,CASNPYQETQYF,TGTGCCAGCAATCCGTACCAAGAGACCCAGTACTTC
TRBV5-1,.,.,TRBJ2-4,CASSLEGQRGNEQYF,TGCGCCAGCAGCTTGGAAGGACAGCGCGGGAATGAGCAGTACTTC
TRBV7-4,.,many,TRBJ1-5,CASSSGRGDQPQHF,TGTGCCAGCAGCTCGGGGCGGGGGGATCAGCCCCAGCATTTT
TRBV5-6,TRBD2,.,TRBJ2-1,CASSRRLAANEQFF,TGTGCCAGCAGCCGAAGACTAGCGGCCAATGAGCAGTTCTTC
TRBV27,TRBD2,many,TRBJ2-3,CASSGLAGERYTDTQYF,TGTGCCAGCTCGGGACTAGCGGGAGAGCGGTATACAGATACGCAGTATTTT
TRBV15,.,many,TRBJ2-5,CATSGQGFETQYF,TGTGCCACCAGCGGGCAGGGTTTCGAGACCCAGTACTTC